This TCR beta chain was found in a study of T cell responses to AZD1222 COVID-19 vaccine. The protocol was immunoSEQ multiplex PCR, while the TCRdb copy is restricted to in-frame clones and leaves out a portion. In the table there are about 170,000 clones, roughly 92% of which are singletons. Note on this clone: Antigen unknown.

General observations from the study: Baseline antibody screening turned up just a handful of seropositive AZD1222 recipients. The donor group comprised mostly white British people and more females; the analysis possibly underestimated clonal diversity.

The sample consisted of peripheral blood, taken on day 0 of AZD1222 vaccination. The receptor was derived from an adult in good health.

CDR3 loop: CASSRDGRYSSYNSPLHF. CDR3 nucleotide sequence: TGTGCCAGCAGCAGGGACGGGCGATACAGCTCCTATAATTCACCCCTCCACTTT. The rearrangement uses TRBV5-6 and TRBJ1-6; D may be TRBD1 (5 bases). The germline V gene has CDR1 SGHDT and CDR2 YYEEEE. V was trimmed by 4 bases and J by 0 bases, leaving 17 bases between them. The CDR3 runs to 18 residues.